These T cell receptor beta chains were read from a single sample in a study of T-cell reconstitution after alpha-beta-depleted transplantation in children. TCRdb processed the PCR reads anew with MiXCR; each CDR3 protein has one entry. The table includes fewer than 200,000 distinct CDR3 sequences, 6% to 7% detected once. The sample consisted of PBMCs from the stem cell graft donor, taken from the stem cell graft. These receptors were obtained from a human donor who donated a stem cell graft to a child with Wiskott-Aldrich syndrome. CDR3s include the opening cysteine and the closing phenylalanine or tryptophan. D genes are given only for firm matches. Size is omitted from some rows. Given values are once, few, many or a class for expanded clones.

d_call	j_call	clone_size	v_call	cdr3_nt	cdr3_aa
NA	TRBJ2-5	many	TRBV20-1	TGCAGTGCTAGACCCACAGGGATTCAAGAGACCCAGTACTTC	CSARPTGIQETQYF
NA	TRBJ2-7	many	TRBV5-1	TGCGCCAGCAGTGGAGGGATTGGCGGGATCCTCTACGAGCAGTACTTC	CASSGGIGGILYEQYF
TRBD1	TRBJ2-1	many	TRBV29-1	TGCAGCGTTGACTGGGGACAGGGCTACAATGAGCAGTTCTTC	CSVDWGQGYNEQFF
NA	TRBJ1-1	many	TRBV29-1	TGCAGCGTTGATCCGCACGGGGGAAGGACTGAAGCTTTCTTT	CSVDPHGGRTEAFF
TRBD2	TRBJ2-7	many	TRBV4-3	TGCGCCAGCAGCCAAGATCGCGGGGGAGTCTACGAGCAGTACTTC	CASSQDRGGVYEQYF
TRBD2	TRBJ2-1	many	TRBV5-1	TGCGCCAGCACTAGCGGGAATCTATACAATGAGCAGTTCTTC	CASTSGNLYNEQFF
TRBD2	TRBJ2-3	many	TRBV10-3	TGTGCCATCAGTGAGTCGACTAGCGGGAGGGCCAGAGATACGCAGTATTTT	CAISESTSGRARDTQYF
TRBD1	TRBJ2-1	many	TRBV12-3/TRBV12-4	TGTGCCAGCAGACAGGGGGCAGGCTACAATGAGCAGTTCTTC	CASRQGAGYNEQFF
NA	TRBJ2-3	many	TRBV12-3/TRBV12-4	TGTGCCAGCAGTCTCCTTCTAGGGACAGATACGCAGTATTTT	CASSLLLGTDTQYF
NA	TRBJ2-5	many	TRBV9	TGTGCCAGCAGCGGGCGACTAGACGGGACCCAGTACTTC	CASSGRLDGTQYF
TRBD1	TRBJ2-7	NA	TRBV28	TGTGCCAGCAGTTTACAGTCGGGACAGGTCCTCTACGAGCAGTACTTC	CASSLQSGQVLYEQYF
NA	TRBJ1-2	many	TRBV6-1	TGTGCCAGCAGGGACGGGGGGGCGGAGGGTAACTATGGCTACACCTTC	CASRDGGAEGNYGYTF
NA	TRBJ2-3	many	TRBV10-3	TGTGCCATCAGGAGCAGGCTTAGCACAGATACGCAGTATTTT	CAIRSRLSTDTQYF
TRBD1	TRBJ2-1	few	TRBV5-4	TGTGCCAGCAGCTTGCGACAGGGCTCCTACAATGAGCAGTTCTTC	CASSLRQGSYNEQFF
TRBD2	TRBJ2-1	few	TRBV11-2	TGTGCCAGCAGCTTAGATTGGACTAGCGAGTACAATGAGCAGTTCTTC	CASSLDWTSEYNEQFF
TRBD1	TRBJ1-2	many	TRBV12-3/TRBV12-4	TGTGCCAGCAGTCCAGGACAGGCCCAACTCGGCTACACCTTC	CASSPGQAQLGYTF
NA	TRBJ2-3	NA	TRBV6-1	TGTGCCAGCCGGCCTTACGGGGAGGATACGCAGTATTTT	CASRPYGEDTQYF
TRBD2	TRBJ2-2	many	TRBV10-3	TGTGCCATCAGTGAGTTGGGAGGGCGTGCCGGGGAGCTGTTTTTT	CAISELGGRAGELFF
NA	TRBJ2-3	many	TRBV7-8	TGTGCCAGCAGCCGCGTTTGGGGGTCGGCAGATACGCAGTATTTT	CASSRVWGSADTQYF
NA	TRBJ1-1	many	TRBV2	TGTGCCACAAACAGGCCTCTCGATACTTTCTTT	CATNRPLDTFF
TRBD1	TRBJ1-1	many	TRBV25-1	TGTGCCAGCAGTGAAAGGGGACAGAGGGCGAGCGCTGAAGCTTTCTTT	CASSERGQRASAEAFF
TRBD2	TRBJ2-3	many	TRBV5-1	TGCGCCAGCAGAAAACTAGCGGGGGCCAGCACAGATACGCAGTATTTT	CASRKLAGASTDTQYF
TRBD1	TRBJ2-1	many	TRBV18	TGTGCCAGCTCACCCTGGACAGGACCCCTTCTCGGCAATGAGCAGTTCTTC	CASSPWTGPLLGNEQFF
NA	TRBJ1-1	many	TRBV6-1	TGTGCCAGCATTGGACAGAGTTTGAACACTGAAGCTTTCTTT	CASIGQSLNTEAFF
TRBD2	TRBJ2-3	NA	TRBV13	TGTGCCAGCAGCTTAGGGGTAGCGGGAGGAGTCACTACTAACTTT	CASSLGVAGGVTTNF
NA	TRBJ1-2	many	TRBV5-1	TGCGCCAGCAGCTTGGAAGGCCCCTATGGCTACACCTTC	CASSLEGPYGYTF
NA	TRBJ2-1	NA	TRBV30	TGTGCCTGGAGCATACCCTCGGGGTTGGCCAATGAGCAGTTCTTC	CAWSIPSGLANEQFF
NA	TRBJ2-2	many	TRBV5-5	TGTGCCAGCAGCCTACGAGCGTTCGATACCGGGGAGCTGTTTTTT	CASSLRAFDTGELFF
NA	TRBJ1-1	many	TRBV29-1	TGCAGCGCCTCGTCCGCTAGGAGCACTGAAGCTTTCTTT	CSASSARSTEAFF
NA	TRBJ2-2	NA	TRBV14	TGTGCCAGCAGCCAAGGGACTAACACCGAGGAGCTGTTTTTT	CASSQGTNTEELFF
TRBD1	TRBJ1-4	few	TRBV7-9	TGTGCCAGCAGCTTCGGAACAGGGGGAGGACTGTTTTTT	CASSFGTGGGLFF
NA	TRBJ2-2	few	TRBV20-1	TGCAGTGCTAGAGATCCCGACAGGAACACCGGGGAGCTGTTTTTT	CSARDPDRNTGELFF
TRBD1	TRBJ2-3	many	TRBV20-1	TGCAGTGCTATACAGGGGACTACGCAGTATTTT	CSAIQGTTQYF
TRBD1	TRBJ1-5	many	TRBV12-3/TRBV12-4	TGTGCCAGCAGGGGGGACAGGGGCGTTATTAGCAATCAGCCCCAGCATTTT	CASRGDRGVISNQPQHF
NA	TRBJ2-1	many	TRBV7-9	TGTGCCAGCAGCTTATCCCGGAATGAGCAGTTCTTC	CASSLSRNEQFF
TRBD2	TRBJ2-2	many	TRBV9	TGTGCCAGCAGCGTCAACGTCGGGGGGACGAACACCGGGGAGCTGTTTTTT	CASSVNVGGTNTGELFF
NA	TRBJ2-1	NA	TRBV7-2	TGTGCCAGCAGCTCAGTGGGAGAGAACAATGAGCAGTTCTTC	CASSSVGENNEQFF
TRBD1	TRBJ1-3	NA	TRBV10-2	TGCGCCAGCAGCTACGGGACAGCTGGGAACACCATATATTTT	CASSYGTAGNTIYF
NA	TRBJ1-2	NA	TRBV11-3	TGTGCCAGCAGCCCAGGGTTCGGGGCTCGGGGCTACACCTTC	CASSPGFGARGYTF
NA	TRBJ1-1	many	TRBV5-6	TGTGCCAGCAGCTTGCGGGGTCGCACTGAAGCTTTCTTT	CASSLRGRTEAFF
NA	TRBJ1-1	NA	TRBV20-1	TGCAGTGCTAGTGAGGGCAGCACTGAAGCTTTCTTT	CSASEGSTEAFF
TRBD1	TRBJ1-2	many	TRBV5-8	TGTGCCAGCAGCTCTATGCCGGGACAGGCGTATGGCTACACCTTC	CASSSMPGQAYGYTF
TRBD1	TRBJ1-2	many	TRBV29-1	TGCAGCGTCGACTCCGGGACAGGGGGCTCCCTCTATGGCTACACCTTC	CSVDSGTGGSLYGYTF
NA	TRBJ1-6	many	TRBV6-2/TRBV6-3	TGTGCCAGCACCGACCGGCGGAGCTCCTATAATTCACCCCTCCACTTT	CASTDRRSSYNSPLHF
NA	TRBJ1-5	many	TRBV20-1	TGCAGTGCTAGAGGGAAAGAGAGTCCCCAGCATTTT	CSARGKESPQHF
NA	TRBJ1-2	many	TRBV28	TGTGCCAGCAGCACGACAGGCTATGGCTACACCTTC	CASSTTGYGYTF
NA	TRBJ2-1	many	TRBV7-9	TGTGCCAGCAGCTTACCCGGGTTCCACAATGAGCAGTTCTTC	CASSLPGFHNEQFF
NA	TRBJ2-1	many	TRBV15	TGTGCCACCAGGGAGGGGGGGCCAGGCAATGAGCAGTTCTTC	CATREGGPGNEQFF